The source of this TCR beta chain is a study of blood T cell repertoires in COVID-19. On the study more broadly: The United States, Italy and Spain provided the acute and convalescent COVID-19 samples. Nucleic acid was either cDNA or gDNA, and it came from T cells, B-cell-depleted T cells, or PBMCs.

Between the trimmed V and J ends, which lost 4 bases and 1 base, there was a span of 8 bases. Germline CDR1 LGHDT, CDR2 YNNKEL (reference sequence). This CDR3 is built from 14 residues. Membership in each cohort depended on participant-reported clinical history. TCRdb's table, derived via immunoSEQ multiplex PCR, lists solely in-frame clones and lacks some. The sample includes approximately 220,000 clones, around 83% of them seen just once. Material for sequencing was PBMCs or T cells enriched from blood (not recorded which). The clonotype originates from a middle-aged woman with acute COVID-19. The J gene is TRBJ1-3, the V gene TRBV3-1 (or the pseudogene TRBV3-2); no clear D gene. The CDR3 DNA sequence: TGTGCCAGCAGCCCGAGTTGGTCTGGAAACACCATATATTTT. It yields the protein CASSPSWSGNTIYF.